The 13 T cell receptor beta chains listed next were all sequenced from one sample in a study of cytomegalovirus exposure and HLA in healthy donors. Assay used: immunoSEQ multiplex PCR; TCRdb lists only in-frame clones, some missing. The table lists some 150,000 clones, around nine tenths of them singletons. The sample taken for sequencing was PBMCs. The receptors were sampled from a man aged 18 to 30 in good health and CMV-seropositive.

This clone was detected only once. The CDR3 nucleotides are TGCGCCAGCAGCCCCGATGGGCTGGGGGGAGATACGCAGTATTTT. It encodes CASSPDGLGGDTQYF. The chain couples TRBV4-3 to TRBJ2-3, with a possible D match to TRBD2 (6 bases). Germline CDR1 reads LGHNA; CDR2 reads YSLEER. The CDR3 spans 15 residues. Trimming removed 4 bases at V and 5 bases at J, with 16 bases between.

This chain uses TRBV2 with TRBJ1-1; 8 bases line up with TRBD1. V gave up 7 bases and J gave up 3 bases; unmatched junction bases: 10. This CDR3 spans 15 amino acids. CDR1 and CDR2 (germline): SNHLY, FYNNEI. CDR3 sequence: CASMPGQVGYTEAFF. Written as DNA, the CDR3 is TGTGCCAGCATGCCGGGACAGGTTGGGTACACTGAAGCTTTCTTT. The full variable domain, completed using reference TRBV2 and TRBJ1-1, is EPEVTQTPSHQVTQMGQEVILRCVPISNHLYFYWYRQILGQKVEFLVSFYNNEISEKSEIFDDQFSVERPDGSNFTLKIRSTKLEDSAMYFCASMPGQVGYTEAFFGQGTRLTVV.

This clone was counted only a few times. The chain combines TRBV6-4 with TRBJ2-2, with D maybe TRBD1 (5 bases). The CDR3 has 12 amino acids. The germline V gene encodes CDR1 MRHNA and CDR2 SNTAGT. V was clipped by 8 bases and J by 6 bases, with 10 bases between them. This CDR3 reads CASQGVSGELFF. CDR3 DNA: TGTGCCAGCCAAGGGGTTTCCGGGGAGCTGTTTTTT.

The chain uses TRBV15 and TRBJ1-1; unclear D gene. This CDR3 spans 17 amino acids. Germline CDR1 LNHNV, CDR2 YYDKDF (reference sequence). V gave up 0 bases and J gave up 1 base, with 15 bases separating them. The CDR3 protein is CATSRDASARRNTEAFF. CDR3 nucleotide sequence: TGTGCCACCAGCAGAGATGCGTCTGCGCGGAGGAACACTGAAGCTTTCTTT.

This chain uses TRBV7-9 with TRBJ1-4; no clear D. The CDR3 runs to 14 residues. V shed 1 base and J shed 4 bases, with 7 bases lying between them. In germline, CDR1 is SEHNR, CDR2 FQNEAQ (reference sequence). CDR3 sequence reads: CASSLVDFNEKLFF. The CDR3 DNA follows: TGTGCCAGCAGCTTAGTGGACTTTAATGAAAAACTGTTTTTT. Supplemented by reference TRBV7-9 and TRBJ1-4, the full variable domain reads DTGVSQNPRHKITKRGQNVTFRCDPISEHNRLYWYRQTLGQGPEFLTYFQNEAQLEKSRLLSDRFSAERPKGSFSTLEIQRTEQGDSAMYLCASSLVDFNEKLFFGSGTQLSVL.

The V and J genes are TRBV5-6 and TRBJ2-6, with D hard to call. The V and J ends lost 2 bases and 2 bases respectively, with 2 bases between them. The CDR3 spans 13 residues. The germline V gene has CDR1 SGHDT and CDR2 YYEEEE. CDR3 DNA sequence: TGTGCCAGCAGCTTCACTGGGGCCAACGTCCTGACTTTC. This encodes CASSFTGANVLTF. The full variable domain, with the rest looked up from reference TRBV5-6 and TRBJ2-6, is DAGVTQSPTHLIKTRGQQVTLRCSPKSGHDTVSWYQQALGQGPQFIFQYYEEEERQRGNFPDRFSGHQFPNYSSELNVNALLLGDSALYLCASSFTGANVLTFGAGSRLTVL.

The V and J genes are TRBV6-4 and TRBJ1-1, with a tentative D call TRBD1 (6 bases). V was shortened by 0 bases and J by 2 bases, with 16 bases between the two germline ends. Germline CDR1 is MRHNA and CDR2 is SNTAGT. The CDR3 contains 17 residues. CDR3 nucleotide sequence: TGTGCCAGCAGTGACTCCTGGACAGAGCTTAGAAACACTGAAGCTTTCTTT. Amino acid sequence: CASSDSWTELRNTEAFF.

The chain combines TRBV5-1 with TRBJ2-5; TRBD2 aligns across 12 bases. The CDR3 spans 17 residues. V lost 4 bases, J lost 5 bases, and 12 bases stayed unmatched. Germline V gives CDR1 SGHRS, CDR2 YFSETQ. CDR3 sequence reads: CASSPSTGLAGFETQYF. The DNA of the CDR3 is TGCGCCAGCAGCCCCTCTACTGGACTAGCGGGATTCGAGACCCAGTACTTC. The whole variable domain, filled in from reference TRBV5-1 and TRBJ2-5, reads KAGVTQTPRYLIKTRGQQVTLSCSPISGHRSVSWYQQTPGQGLQFLFEYFSETQRNKGNFPGRFSGRQFSNSRSEMNVSTLELGDSALYLCASSPSTGLAGFETQYFGPGTRLLVL.

The rearrangement links TRBV25-1 to TRBJ2-5; 12 bases fit TRBD2. The CDR3 length is 18 residues. J lost 4 bases, V lost 2 bases, and 11 bases had no gene match. In germline, CDR1 is MGHDK, CDR2 SYGVNS. The DNA of the CDR3 is TGTGCCAGCAGTGAAACTCGGTCGACTAGCGGGAGAGGAGAGACCCAGTACTTC. Translation: CASSETRSTSGRGETQYF.

The chain links TRBV10-1 to TRBJ2-4, with D hard to call. V was cut by 2 bases and J by 0 bases, with 5 bases left in between. The CDR3 covers 14 residues. CDR1 and CDR2 (germline): WNHNN, SYGVQD (reference sequence). The DNA for the CDR3 is TGCGCCAGCAGTGAGGGGCGAGCCAAAAACATTCAGTACTTC. This codes for CASSEGRAKNIQYF.

This clone was seen once. The CDR3 DNA sequence: TGCAGTGCTAGCGGGAGAGACGAGCAGTACTTC. This sequence encodes CSASGRDEQYF. This sequence joins TRBV20-1 and TRBJ2-7, with D possibly matching TRBD2 (6 bases). V shed 3 bases and J shed 5 bases, with 8 bases lying between them. The CDR3 length is 11 residues. The germline CDR1 and CDR2 sequences are DFQATT and SNEGSKA (reference sequence).

This chain uses TRBV15 with TRBJ2-3; maybe TRBD2 (7 bases). V lost 0 bases and J 3 bases, leaving 13 bases between the germline ends. Germline values: CDR1 LNHNV, CDR2 YYDKDF (reference sequence). The CDR3 is 16 residues long. The CDR3 region is CATSRDRRGLTDTQYF. The CDR3 bases are TGTGCCACCAGCAGAGATCGGCGGGGGCTAACAGATACGCAGTATTTT. The full variable domain, its missing parts supplied by reference TRBV15 and TRBJ2-3, is DAMVIQNPRYQVTQFGKPVTLSCSQTLNHNVMYWYQQKSSQAPKLLFHYYDKDFNNEADTPDNFQSRRPNTSFCFLDIRSPGLGDTAMYLCATSRDRRGLTDTQYFGPGTRLTVL.

This chain connects TRBV4-3 to TRBJ2-3; 7 bases are shared with TRBD2. The germline V gene encodes CDR1 LGHNA and CDR2 YSLEER. V shed 0 bases and J 0 bases; nucleotides not matched to a gene: 9. The CDR3 is 18 residues long. CDR3 bases: TGCGCCAGCAGCCAAGATATCCCACCAGCGGGGAGCACAGATACGCAGTATTTT. Its translation: CASSQDIPPAGSTDTQYF.